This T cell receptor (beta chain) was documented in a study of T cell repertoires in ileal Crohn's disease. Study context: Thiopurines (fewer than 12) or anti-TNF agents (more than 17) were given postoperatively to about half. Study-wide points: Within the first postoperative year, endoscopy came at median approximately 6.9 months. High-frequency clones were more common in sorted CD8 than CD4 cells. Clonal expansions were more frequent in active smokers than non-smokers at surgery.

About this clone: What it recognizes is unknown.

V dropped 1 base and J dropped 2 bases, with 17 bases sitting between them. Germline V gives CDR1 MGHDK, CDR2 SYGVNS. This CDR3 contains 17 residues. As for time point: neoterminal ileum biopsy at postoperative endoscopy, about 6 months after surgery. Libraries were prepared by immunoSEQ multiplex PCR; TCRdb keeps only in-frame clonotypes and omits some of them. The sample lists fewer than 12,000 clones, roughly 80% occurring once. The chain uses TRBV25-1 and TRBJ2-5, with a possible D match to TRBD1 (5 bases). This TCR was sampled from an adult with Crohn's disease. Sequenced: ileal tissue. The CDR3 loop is CASSESETGVHQETQYF. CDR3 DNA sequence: TGTGCCAGCAGTGAATCAGAAACAGGAGTTCATCAAGAGACCCAGTACTTC.